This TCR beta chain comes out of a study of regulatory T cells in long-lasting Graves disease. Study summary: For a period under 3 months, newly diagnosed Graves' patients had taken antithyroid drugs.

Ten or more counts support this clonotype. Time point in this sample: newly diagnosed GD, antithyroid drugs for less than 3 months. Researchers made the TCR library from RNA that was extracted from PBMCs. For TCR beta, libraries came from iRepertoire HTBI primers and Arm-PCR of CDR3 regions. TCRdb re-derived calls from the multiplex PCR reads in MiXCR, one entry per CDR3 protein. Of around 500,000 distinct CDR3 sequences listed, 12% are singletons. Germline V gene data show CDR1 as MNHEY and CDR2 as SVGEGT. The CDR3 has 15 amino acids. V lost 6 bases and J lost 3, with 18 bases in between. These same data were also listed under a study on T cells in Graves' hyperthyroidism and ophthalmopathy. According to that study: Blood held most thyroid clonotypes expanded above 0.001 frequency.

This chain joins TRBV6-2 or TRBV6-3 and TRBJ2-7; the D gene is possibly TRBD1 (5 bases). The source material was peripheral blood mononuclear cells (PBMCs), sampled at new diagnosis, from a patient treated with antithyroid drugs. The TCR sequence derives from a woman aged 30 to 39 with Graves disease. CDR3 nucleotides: TGTGCCAGCAGCCCACGGGCAGGGTCATACTACGAGCAGTACTTC. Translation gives CASSPRAGSYYEQYF.